These 13 T cell receptor beta chains were all obtained from the same sample, sequenced in a study of immune evolution from preneoplasia to lung adenocarcinoma. The assay was immunoSEQ multiplex PCR, and TCRdb's table has in-frame clones only and misses some. The repertoire holds more than 9,000 clones, with more than 70% as singletons. Source material: FFPE minimally invasive lung adenocarcinoma tissue. All receptors come from a person aged 70 to 85 with lung adenocarcinoma.

The rearrangement links TRBV10-2 to TRBJ1-5, with D tentatively TRBD1 (6 bases). The CDR3 is 15 amino acids. V was cut by 0 bases and J by 4 bases, with 10 bases left in between. Per the germline V gene, CDR1 is WSHSY and CDR2 is SAAADI. CDR3 coding DNA: TGCGCCAGCAGTGAGTCGGGGACATTTAATCAGCCCCAGCATTTT. It specifies CASSESGTFNQPQHF.

The chain couples TRBV14 to TRBJ2-2, with 7 bases lining up with TRBD1. V shed 4 bases and J 7 bases; nucleotides not matched to a gene: 6. The CDR3 is 14 residues long. Germline V gives CDR1 SGHDN, CDR2 FVKESK. The CDR3 DNA sequence: TGTGCCAGCAGCCGATTACAGGGGCTCGGGGAGCTGTTTTTT. Translation gives CASSRLQGLGELFF.

This rearrangement joins TRBV6-5 to TRBJ1-1; D perhaps matches TRBD1 (6 bases). The V gene lost 2 bases and the J gene lost 5 bases, with 18 bases spanning the gap. This CDR3 has 16 residues. Germline CDR1 reads MNHEY; CDR2 reads SVGAGI. The CDR3 DNA follows: TGTGCCAGCAGTTACGTGGGGGCGGGGTCGGGTACTGAAGCTTTCTTT. Residues: CASSYVGAGSGTEAFF.

This chain uses TRBV7-2 with TRBJ1-1; D ambiguous. V lost 1 base, J lost 5 bases, and 5 bases lay in between. CDR3 length equals 12 residues. Germline-derived CDR1 and CDR2 are SGHTA and FQGNSA. The CDR3 DNA reads TGTGCCAGCAGCTTAGGTTTGACTGAAGCTTTCTTT. As protein: CASSLGLTEAFF.

The CDR3 sequence is CASSALGQTNTEAFF. For the CDR3, the DNA is TGTGCCAGCAGCGCGCTGGGACAGACGAACACTGAAGCTTTCTTT. This chain links TRBV7-8 with TRBJ1-1; 7 bases align to TRBD1. The V segment lost 5 bases and the J segment 1 base; nucleotides outside the gene matches: 7. There are 15 residues in the CDR3. Germline CDR1 is SGHVS and CDR2 is FQNEAQ.

The J gene is TRBJ2-7, the V gene TRBV27; 10 positions agree with TRBD2. The CDR3 runs to 14 residues. Germline CDR1 reads MNHEY; CDR2 reads SMNVEV (reference sequence). The trim removed 5 bases at V and 3 bases at J, leaving 4 bases unmatched. DNA of the CDR3: TGTGCCAGCAGTCTTAGGACTAGCGGCTACGAGCAGTACTTC. It encodes CASSLRTSGYEQYF.

This sequence joins TRBV4-1 and TRBJ2-5; D might be TRBD1 (5 bases). Germline CDR1 reads MGHRA; CDR2 reads YSYEKL. This CDR3 comprises 13 residues. Trimming took 0 bases from V and 7 from J, leaving 9 bases between them. The chain's CDR3 is CASSQDLGRTQYF. CDR3 coding DNA: TGCGCCAGCAGCCAAGATTTGGGGCGGACCCAGTACTTC.

This sequence joins TRBV19 and TRBJ2-3; D is tentatively TRBD1 or TRBD2 (5 bases each). The germline V and J ends were trimmed by 3 bases and 5 bases, with 15 bases remaining between them. The V gene's germline CDR1 is LNHDA and CDR2 SQIVND (reference sequence). The CDR3 totals 15 residues. The DNA of the CDR3 is TGTGCCAGTAGTATTGGGGGAGCCCTCCAAGATACGCAGTATTTT. This encodes CASSIGGALQDTQYF.

This clone appeared a single time. The chain employs TRBV28 and TRBJ1-1; tentatively, D is TRBD1 (6 bases). Germline loops: CDR1 MDHEN, CDR2 SYDVKM. There are 16 residues in the CDR3. Trimming took off 5 bases at V and 1 base at J, with 17 bases between the two ends. The CDR3 sequence is CASSPADTGRNTEAFF. DNA for the CDR3: TGTGCCAGCAGTCCCGCCGACACAGGGCGGAACACTGAAGCTTTCTTT.

The CDR3 protein is CASSFSRSLNEQFF. The CDR3, as DNA: TGTGCCAGCAGCTTCTCCCGATCCCTCAATGAGCAGTTCTTC. The chain has TRBV7-3 and TRBJ2-1; D is unclear. Germline assignment: CDR1 SGHTA and CDR2 FQGTGA. The CDR3 has 14 amino acids. Trimming left V 3 bases short and J 6 bases short, with 12 bases between.

The V call is TRBV27, the J call TRBJ2-3, with TRBD2 matching over 8 bases. The J segment lost 5 bases and the V segment lost 4 bases, leaving 8 bases of the junction unmatched. Looked up from germline, CDR1 is MNHEY and CDR2 is SMNVEV (reference sequence). The CDR3 has 15 residues. DNA of the CDR3: TGTGCCAGCAGTTGGGCACGACTAGCGAGAGATACGCAGTATTTT. Protein product: CASSWARLARDTQYF.

V and J are TRBV5-6 and TRBJ2-7; 8 nucleotides agree with TRBD1. Germline V gene lookup returns CDR1 SGHDT and CDR2 YYEEEE. The trim removed 2 bases at V and 5 bases at J, leaving 9 bases unmatched. The CDR3 has 15 residues. In DNA, the CDR3 is TGTGCCAGCAGCTTACAGGGGGTGGGGGCGAACGAGCAGTACTTC. Protein: CASSLQGVGANEQYF.

The rearrangement uses TRBV2 and TRBJ2-1; 14 bases map to TRBD2. Germline loops: CDR1 SNHLY, CDR2 FYNNEI. V trimming: 1 base; J trimming: 7 bases; junction bases outside the gene matches: 3. The CDR3 extends over 16 amino acids. The CDR3 spells CASSEEGTSGRNEQFF. The CDR3 DNA reads as TGTGCCAGCAGTGAAGAAGGGACTAGCGGGAGAAATGAGCAGTTCTTC.